Following are 31 T cell receptor beta chains from one sample sequenced in a study of blood T cells in healthy people across ages. Primed by a sample-barcoded 5' primer and a J-beta primer mix, a second PCR proceeded for roughly 6 to 12 cycles. In TCRdb, the 5' RACE reads were re-called with MiXCR into one record per CDR3 protein. The sample carries 700,000 to 850,000 distinct CDR3 sequences, 40% to 65% recorded once. Sequencing was carried out using blood. The origin of the receptors is a man of 80 years or more in good health.

V and J are TRBV7-2 and TRBJ1-2, with 7 nucleotides matching TRBD1. The CDR3 sequence is 13 residues long. Trimming removed 5 bases from V and 8 bases from J; junction bases left unmatched: 8. Germline V CDR1 and CDR2: SGHTA, FQGNSA. In DNA, the CDR3 is TGTGCCAGCAGCGTAGAGGGGGCGGGCGGCTACACCTTC. Protein: CASSVEGAGGYTF.

This clonotype was counted a few times. V and J are TRBV29-1 and TRBJ2-5; 7 positions agree with TRBD1. V was clipped by 3 bases and J by 1 base; unmatched bases: 2. This CDR3 contains 13 residues. Per germline, CDR1 SQVTM and CDR2 ANQGSEA. CDR3 DNA sequence: TGCAGCGTTGAGGGACAGACCCAAGAGACCCAGTACTTC. Its protein product is CSVEGQTQETQYF. Full variable domain (remainder filled in from reference TRBV29-1 and TRBJ2-5): SAVISQKPSRDICQRGTSLTIQCQVDSQVTMMFWYRQQPGQSLTLIATANQGSEATYESGFVIDKFPISRPNLTFSTLTVSNMSPEDSSIYLCSVEGQTQETQYFGPGTRLLVL.

This chain uses TRBV12-3 or TRBV12-4 with TRBJ2-6, with D unclear. Trimming took off 3 bases at V and 4 bases at J, with 7 bases between the two ends. The CDR3 is made up of 14 amino acids. The CDR3 spells CASSLTAGANVLTF. The DNA of the CDR3 is TGTGCCAGCAGTTTGACGGCCGGGGCCAACGTCCTGACTTTC.

This clonotype was found a few times. The CDR3 DNA follows: TGCGCCAGCAGCTTGGCGCCTGTGACGGGTGCTTATGGCTACACCTTC. This encodes CASSLAPVTGAYGYTF. V usage is TRBV5-1 and J usage is TRBJ1-2; D gene uncertain. The CDR3 is 16 amino acids. The germline gives CDR1 SGHRS, CDR2 YFSETQ. V was pared by 0 bases and J by 5 bases, with 17 bases between.

This clonotype was counted a few times. V usage is TRBV12-3 or TRBV12-4 and J usage is TRBJ1-2; TRBD1 is a possible D gene (5 bases). The CDR3 is 16 amino acids. V was cut by 0 bases and J by 4 bases, with 15 bases left in between. The CDR3 DNA follows: TGTGCCAGCAGTTTAGCGCTTGGGACCCTAGGCTATGGCTACACCTTC. The encoded protein is CASSLALGTLGYGYTF.

The chain combines TRBV5-1 with TRBJ1-4; 8 bases are a match to TRBD1. The CDR3 contains 15 residues. Looked up from germline, CDR1 is SGHRS and CDR2 is YFSETQ. After removal of 7 bases from V and 4 bases from J, the junction contained 9 bases not matched to a gene. The CDR3 bases are TGCGCCAGCGCCGAGGGGACAGGATTTAATGAAAAACTGTTTTTT. This encodes CASAEGTGFNEKLFF.

This rearrangement joins TRBV4-2 to TRBJ1-2; TRBD1 is a possible D gene (5 bases). Trimming shortened V by 0 bases and J by 3 bases, and 11 bases separated the two germline ends. This CDR3 is 15 amino acids long. CDR1 and CDR2 from the germline V gene are LGHNA and YNFKEQ. The CDR3 DNA is TGTGCCAGCAGCCAAGAGCGGGACGGATACTATGGCTACACCTTC. This codes for CASSQERDGYYGYTF.

J is TRBJ1-4 and V is TRBV6-5; TRBD1 aligns across 9 bases. The trim removed 4 bases at V and 5 bases at J, leaving 5 bases unmatched. From germline, CDR1 is MNHEY and CDR2 SVGAGI. This CDR3 region has 15 residues. The CDR3 DNA is TGTGCCAGCAGTTCGGGGACAGGGCGAAATGAAAAACTGTTTTTT. Its protein product is CASSSGTGRNEKLFF.

The chain recombines TRBV20-1 with TRBJ1-6; D remains ambiguous. Germline-derived CDR1 and CDR2 are DFQATT and SNEGSKA (reference sequence). The V and J ends lost 6 bases and 0 bases respectively, with 15 bases between them. This CDR3 spans 16 amino acids. DNA for the CDR3: TGCAGTGCCGTAACCCCGACGAGCTCCTATAATTCACCCCTCCACTTT. It yields the protein CSAVTPTSSYNSPLHF.

This clonotype was picked up a small number of times. The rearrangement links TRBV7-2 to TRBJ2-1, with D unclear. CDR3 length: 12 residues. CDR1 and CDR2 from the germline V gene are SGHTA and FQGNSA. Trimming removed 4 bases from V and 10 bases from J, with 11 bases in between. Here the CDR3 reads CASSSPNREQFF. The CDR3 DNA follows: TGTGCCAGCAGCTCTCCTAATCGAGAGCAGTTCTTC.

This clonotype was recorded a few times. The chain is built from TRBV28 and TRBJ2-7; possibly TRBD2 for D (5 bases). Trimming took 3 bases from V and 3 from J, leaving 21 bases between them. This CDR3 has 17 amino acids. The germline V gene encodes CDR1 MDHEN and CDR2 SYDVKM. The CDR3: CASSFLLETNPNYEQYF. CDR3 sequence (DNA): TGTGCCAGCAGTTTCCTGCTAGAGACTAACCCAAACTACGAGCAGTACTTC. The entire variable domain, with the rest obtained from reference TRBV28 and TRBJ2-7, is as follows: DVKVTQSSRYLVKRTGEKVFLECVQDMDHENMFWYRQDPGLGLRLIYFSYDVKMKEKGDIPEGYSVSREKKERFSLILESASTNQTSMYLCASSFLLETNPNYEQYFGPGTRLTVT.

The chain combines TRBV20-1 with TRBJ2-7; no reliable D call. The CDR3 is made up of 14 amino acids. Deletions cut 0 bases from V and 2 bases from J, with 11 bases between. From germline, CDR1 is DFQATT and CDR2 SNEGSKA (reference sequence). The CDR3 loop reads CSAREARTAYEQYF. The CDR3 nucleotides read TGCAGTGCTAGAGAGGCAAGAACAGCCTACGAGCAGTACTTC.

This clonotype turned up a few times. The V gene is TRBV2, the J gene TRBJ2-3; D is unclear. Germline lookup yields CDR1 SNHLY and CDR2 FYNNEI. This CDR3 region has 14 residues. The V gene lost 3 bases and the J gene lost 4 bases, with 11 bases spanning the gap. CDR3 nucleotide sequence: TGTGCCAGCAGTGACTGGGGTTTATCAGATACGCAGTATTTT. Amino acid sequence: CASSDWGLSDTQYF.

The chain is built from TRBV28 and TRBJ1-6; D may be TRBD1 (6 bases). The CDR3 contains 15 residues. Deletions cut 2 bases from V and 7 bases from J, with 12 bases between. The germline gives CDR1 MDHEN, CDR2 SYDVKM. The CDR3 spells CASSLGGLGNSPLHF. CDR3 in DNA: TGTGCCAGCAGTTTAGGGGGGCTGGGAAATTCACCCCTCCACTTT.

There are a few counts of this clonotype. The chain uses TRBV18 and TRBJ1-2; D gene ambiguous. CDR1 is KGHSH, CDR2 LQKENI, per germline. There are 14 residues in the CDR3. V gave up 3 bases and J gave up 8 bases, with 16 bases separating them. The CDR3, as DNA: TGTGCCAGCTCACCGAACGTAGGTCCTGAAGGCTACACCTTC. It codes for CASSPNVGPEGYTF.

Only a few counts were recorded for this clonotype. The chain couples TRBV7-9 to TRBJ1-2; D ambiguous. Germline V gene lookup returns CDR1 SEHNR and CDR2 FQNEAQ (reference sequence). The CDR3 has 14 residues. V lost 3 bases to trimming and J lost 0 bases, with 8 bases between them. CDR3 region: CASSFGEANYGYTF. CDR3 coding DNA: TGTGCCAGCAGCTTCGGGGAGGCTAACTATGGCTACACCTTC.

The rearrangement links TRBV3-1 to TRBJ1-6, with TRBD1 matching 11 bases. After removal of 8 bases from V and 4 bases from J, the junction contained 1 base not matched to a gene. Germline V gene data show CDR1 as LGHDT and CDR2 as YNNKEL (reference sequence). This CDR3 region has 14 residues. CDR3 amino acids: CASGQGAYNSPLHF. The CDR3 DNA reads as TGTGCCAGCGGACAGGGGGCTTATAATTCACCCCTCCACTTT.

This clonotype occurred a few times. The rearrangement joins TRBV6-5 to TRBJ1-2, with D hard to call. The CDR3 has 13 residues. The germline gives CDR1 MNHEY, CDR2 SVGAGI. Trimming took 2 bases from V and 6 from J, leaving 10 bases between them. The CDR3 coding sequence is TGTGCCAGCAGTTACCGTGTTTCAGATGGCTACACCTTC. Protein sequence: CASSYRVSDGYTF.

V gene TRBV6-1 combines with J gene TRBJ2-3; 11 bases map to TRBD2. CDR3 length: 15 amino acids. From germline, CDR1 is MNHNS and CDR2 SASEGT. V lost 4 bases to trimming and J lost 14 bases; unmatched junction nucleotides: 14. The CDR3 region has the DNA TGTGCCAGCAGTGGTCTAGCGGGAGGAGGGGGATACGCGTATTTT. It codes for CASSGLAGGGGYAYF.

V usage is TRBV7-9 and J usage is TRBJ2-1, with 10 bases matching TRBD1. The CDR3 runs to 17 residues. Germline trimming cut 5 bases from V and 1 base from J; bases unmatched to any gene: 8. The germline CDR1 and CDR2 sequences are SEHNR and FQNEAQ (reference sequence). The DNA for the CDR3 is TGTGCCAGCAGCCCAAAACGACAGGGGGCTTCCTACAATGAGCAGTTCTTC. It yields the protein CASSPKRQGASYNEQFF. The full variable domain, its missing parts supplied by reference TRBV7-9 and TRBJ2-1, is DTGVSQNPRHKITKRGQNVTFRCDPISEHNRLYWYRQTLGQGPEFLTYFQNEAQLEKSRLLSDRFSAERPKGSFSTLEIQRTEQGDSAMYLCASSPKRQGASYNEQFFGPGTRLTVL.

The chain carries TRBV20-1 and TRBJ2-1; TRBD2 agrees at 9 bases. Germline CDR1 is DFQATT and CDR2 is SNEGSKA (reference sequence). V gave up 5 bases and J gave up 7 bases; unmatched junction bases: 9. The CDR3 covers 14 residues. This CDR3 is CSADSGSIMNEQFF. The CDR3, as DNA: TGCAGTGCTGATAGCGGGAGTATTATGAATGAGCAGTTCTTC.

The CDR3 sequence is CASSPFGLTQYF. In DNA, the CDR3 is TGTGCCAGCAGCCCGTTCGGGTTGACCCAGTACTTC. The chain couples TRBV7-2 to TRBJ2-5; D is ambiguous. This CDR3 has 12 residues. V was clipped by 5 bases and J by 7 bases, with 11 bases between them. CDR1 SGHTA and CDR2 FQGNSA come from the germline V gene.

The rearrangement uses TRBV30 and TRBJ2-5; the D is unclear. The CDR3 covers 13 residues. The V end was cut by 1 base, the J end by 5 bases, with 11 bases between. CDR1 GTSNPN and CDR2 SVGIG come from the germline V gene (reference sequence). CDR3 amino acids: CAWSGLDGETQYF. The CDR3 nucleotides are TGTGCCTGGAGTGGGCTCGATGGGGAGACCCAGTACTTC.

The chain combines TRBV4-1 with TRBJ2-7; no clear D gene. CDR1 is MGHRA and CDR2 is YSYEKL in the germline V gene. The ends were cut back, 2 bases at V and 3 bases at J, with 11 bases in the middle. CDR3 size: 14 residues. In nucleotides, the CDR3 is TGCGCCAGCAGCCAACCAGGTACGCGCTACGAGCAGTACTTC. This sequence encodes CASSQPGTRYEQYF.

J is TRBJ2-1 and V is TRBV10-3; possibly TRBD2 for D (5 bases). The CDR3 loop spans 16 amino acids. The germline V gene encodes CDR1 ENHRY and CDR2 SYGVKD. Trimming cost V 3 bases and J 5 bases, with 17 bases left between them. CDR3 in amino acids: CAISDWGGLGNNEQFF. DNA for the CDR3: TGTGCCATCAGTGATTGGGGTGGACTGGGAAACAATGAGCAGTTCTTC.

This clonotype was seen a few times. The rearrangement joins TRBV20-1 to TRBJ1-2; unclear D gene. Germline assignment: CDR1 DFQATT and CDR2 SNEGSKA (reference sequence). This CDR3 comprises 12 residues. V lost 3 bases and J 8 bases, leaving 13 bases between the germline ends. CDR3 amino acids: CSASGQAGGYTF. CDR3 DNA: TGCAGTGCTAGTGGGCAGGCCGGGGGCTACACCTTC.

This rearrangement joins TRBV24-1 to TRBJ2-3; D assignment may be TRBD1 or TRBD2 (5 bases each). Germline values: CDR1 KGHDR, CDR2 SFDVKD. Trimming took off 11 bases at V and 0 bases at J, with 17 bases between the two ends. The CDR3 has 15 residues. CDR3 coding DNA: TGTGCCATCAGCGCCCGGGGCACTAGCACAGATACGCAGTATTTT. It yields the protein CAISARGTSTDTQYF.

This chain connects TRBV3-1 to TRBJ2-3; D not resolved. The CDR3 loop spans 14 amino acids. In germline, CDR1 is LGHDT, CDR2 YNNKEL (reference sequence). With 0 bases removed from V and 8 bases from J, the gap between germline ends came to 12 bases. CDR3 nucleotide sequence: TGTGCCAGCAGCCAAGAAAACAGACCAGGTACGCAGTATTTT. This sequence encodes CASSQENRPGTQYF.

V usage is TRBV7-9 and J usage is TRBJ2-1; tentatively, D is TRBD2 (7 bases). The length of the CDR3 is 16 residues. The V end was cut by 0 bases, the J end by 4 bases, with 13 bases between. Germline V gene lookup returns CDR1 SEHNR and CDR2 FQNEAQ (reference sequence). CDR3 coding DNA: TGTGCCAGCAGCTTAGCCGCGGGGGCCGGATACAATGAGCAGTTCTTC. It translates to CASSLAAGAGYNEQFF.

The chain has TRBV18 and TRBJ2-4; 9 bases map to TRBD2. Germline-derived CDR1 and CDR2 are KGHSH and LQKENI. After removal of 2 bases from V and 2 bases from J, the junction contained 4 bases not matched to a gene. CDR3 length: 16 amino acids. CDR3 in amino acids: CASSPGSGSSKNIQYF. The CDR3 DNA reads TGTGCCAGCTCACCAGGTAGCGGGAGCTCCAAAAACATTCAGTACTTC.

The rearrangement joins TRBV20-1 to TRBJ2-1; TRBD2 matches at 11 bases. The length of the CDR3 is 15 residues. The ends lost 2 bases at V and 5 bases at J; junction bases unmatched: 5. Germline-derived CDR1 and CDR2 are DFQATT and SNEGSKA (reference sequence). In nucleotides, the CDR3 is TGCAGTGCTAGATTGACTAGCGGGATTGACAATGAGCAGTTCTTC. Translated, it gives CSARLTSGIDNEQFF.